This T cell receptor beta chain was identified in a study of beta chain features in type 1 diabetes. Broader study findings: TCRB CDR3s from Type 1 diabetes patients were moderately but significantly shorter in all four CD4+ subsets. Whether TCRB rearrangement is influenced by HLA type went unresolved here.

The sequenced template was cDNA made from the entire isolated RNA. Mean read depth for naive, central memory and regulatory T cell samples was 3.5 million or so reads. The protocol was immunoSEQ multiplex PCR, while the TCRdb copy is restricted to in-frame clones and leaves out a portion. In the table there are around 140,000 clones, approximately 10% of which are singletons. As for this clone: Its cognate antigen is unknown.

A single heparinised draw of about 120 mL on average was taken per donor. The CDR3 covers 13 residues. V shed 3 bases and J shed 4 bases, with 9 bases lying between them. The V gene's germline CDR1 is GTSNPN and CDR2 SVGIG (reference sequence). The V call is TRBV30, the J call TRBJ2-2; TRBD1 might be the D (6 bases). The clonotype was recovered from a man between 25 and 39 years old with type 1 diabetes. The sample was central memory CD4+ T cells from blood. CDR3 sequence reads: CAWREGGTGELFF. The DNA for the CDR3 is TGTGCCTGGAGAGAAGGGGGCACCGGGGAGCTGTTTTTT.